This TCR beta chain was sequenced for a study of immune evolution from preneoplasia to lung adenocarcinoma. The method was immunoSEQ multiplex PCR; TCRdb's version includes in-frame clones alone and lacks a portion of them. Altogether approximately 840 clones are present, approximately 43% being singletons, with the ten largest covering roughly 31%. In its sample, this clone is hyperexpanded. Looked up from germline, CDR1 is LNHDA and CDR2 is SQIVND (reference sequence). The CDR3 is 13 residues long. V lost 5 bases, J lost 4 bases, and 11 bases lay in between. The specimen was FFPE normal lung tissue adjacent to the tumor. This sequence joins TRBV19 and TRBJ2-5; D remains ambiguous. The origin of this receptor is a person aged 45 to 60 with lung adenocarcinoma. DNA of the CDR3: TGTGCCAGTAGTCCGGACCCTGGAGAGACCCAGTACTTC. It yields the protein CASSPDPGETQYF.